These 30 T cell receptor beta chains were all obtained from the same sample, sequenced in a study of early T cells in non-severe SARS-CoV-2 infection. Via MiXCR, TCRdb re-called the 5' RACE reads, giving one row per CDR3 protein. The data show about 66,000 distinct CDR3 sequences, roughly 10% seen once. Sequencing was done on a sample of whole blood. All receptors derive from an adult who was a healthcare worker with PCR-confirmed SARS-CoV-2 infection or an uninfected control (not recorded which).

This clonotype was seen a few times. The rearrangement uses TRBV20-1 and TRBJ2-2; TRBD2 aligns across 13 bases. The V gene's germline CDR1 is DFQATT and CDR2 SNEGSKA (reference sequence). J gave up 2 bases and V 6 bases, and 6 bases lay outside the gene matches. The CDR3 totals 16 residues. In DNA, the CDR3 is TGCAGTGCCAGGGGACTAGCGGGATTAAACACCGGGGAGCTGTTTTTT. Encoded protein: CSARGLAGLNTGELFF.

This clonotype was counted between two and nine times. This chain joins TRBV29-1 and TRBJ2-1; unclear D gene. CDR1 and CDR2 (germline): SQVTM, ANQGSEA. With 4 bases removed from V and 0 bases from J, the gap between germline ends came to 7 bases. CDR3 length: 13 residues. Written as DNA, the CDR3 is TGCAGCGTTGGAAGTAGCTCCTACAATGAGCAGTTCTTC. Residues: CSVGSSSYNEQFF.

In its sample, this clonotype was seen a few times. The genes are TRBV6-2 or TRBV6-3 and TRBJ2-5; D call uncertain. Trimming cost V 0 bases and J 5 bases, with 4 bases left between them. The CDR3 has 12 residues. Germline CDR1 and CDR2: MNHEY and SVGEGT. In nucleotides, the CDR3 is TGTGCCAGCAGTTACTCGAGGGAGACCCAGTACTTC. Protein product: CASSYSRETQYF.

The V gene is TRBV6-5, the J gene TRBJ2-7; perhaps TRBD1 as D (6 bases). The V gene lost 2 bases and the J gene lost 0 bases, with 8 bases spanning the gap. Looked up from germline, CDR1 is MNHEY and CDR2 is SVGAGI. The CDR3 spans 14 residues. As DNA, the CDR3 is TGTGCCAGCAGTTACGGACAGTTCTCCTACGAGCAGTACTTC. It yields the protein CASSYGQFSYEQYF.

In this sample, this clonotype turned up a few times. CDR3 nucleotide sequence: TGTGCCAGCAGCCCGACAGGAAACTACGAGCAGTACTTC. Its translation is CASSPTGNYEQYF. V is TRBV2 and J is TRBJ2-7; maybe TRBD1 (6 bases). V shed 6 bases and J shed 3 bases, with 12 bases lying between them. This CDR3 is 13 amino acids long. CDR1 is SNHLY and CDR2 is FYNNEI in the germline V gene.

The chain employs TRBV7-3 and TRBJ2-3, with 9 bases identical to TRBD2. The CDR3 is 19 residues long. Germline CDR1 SGHTA, CDR2 FQGTGA. The junction had 14 bases not matched to a gene; V was cut back by 4 bases and J by 0 bases. DNA of the CDR3: TGTGCCAGCAGCTCGGTCGCTAGCGGGAATCAATTTAGCACAGATACGCAGTATTTT. As protein: CASSSVASGNQFSTDTQYF. The variable domain in full, with the rest retrieved from reference TRBV7-3 and TRBJ2-3, is GAGVSQTPSNKVTEKGKYVELRCDPISGHTALYWYRQSLGQGPEFLIYFQGTGAADDSGLPNDRFFAVRPEGSVSTLKIQRTERGDSAVYLCASSSVASGNQFSTDTQYFGPGTRLTVL.

This clonotype was counted many times. The chain employs TRBV6-1 and TRBJ2-5, with 12 bases aligning to TRBD2. The CDR3 contains 15 residues. J gave up 5 bases and V 2 bases, and 3 bases lay outside the gene matches. Per germline, CDR1 MNHNS and CDR2 SASEGT. CDR3 amino acids: CASSELAGGPETQYF. CDR3 DNA sequence: TGTGCCAGCAGTGAACTAGCGGGAGGGCCCGAGACCCAGTACTTC.

This clonotype occurred many times. The chain is built from TRBV19 and TRBJ2-2; possible D gene TRBD2, 6 bases. This CDR3 has 16 residues. The V end was cut by 4 bases, the J end by 0 bases, with 12 bases between. CDR1 is LNHDA and CDR2 is SQIVND in the germline V gene (reference sequence). The CDR3 reads CASSTRGTSNTGELFF. The CDR3 bases are TGTGCCAGTAGTACCCGCGGGACTTCGAACACCGGGGAGCTGTTTTTT.

This clonotype was detected only a few times. The chain combines TRBV6-2 or TRBV6-3 with TRBJ1-6; no firm D call. Germline V gene sequence: CDR1 MNHEY, CDR2 SVGEGT. V was trimmed by 5 bases and J by 8 bases, leaving 10 bases between them. The CDR3 totals 13 residues. CDR3 amino acids: CASSDDGYSPLHF. CDR3 in DNA: TGTGCCAGCAGTGACGACGGGTATTCACCCCTCCACTTT.

This clonotype came up a few times. CDR3 nucleotides: TGCAGTGCTAGAGAGGCACGAGGCTCCTATAATTCACCCCTCCACTTT. This translates into CSAREARGSYNSPLHF. V usage is TRBV20-1 and J usage is TRBJ1-6; no clear D. Germline values: CDR1 DFQATT, CDR2 SNEGSKA (reference sequence). This CDR3 has 16 residues. V lost 0 bases, J lost 0 bases, and 9 bases lay in between.

The V gene is TRBV30, the J gene TRBJ2-1; TRBD2 is a possible D gene (7 bases). The CDR3 extends over 14 amino acids. Trimming left V 3 bases short and J 3 bases short, with 12 bases between. CDR1 and CDR2 from the germline V gene are GTSNPN and SVGIG (reference sequence). CDR3 DNA: TGTGCCTGGAGAGGGGGGACTAACTACAATGAGCAGTTCTTC. This codes for CAWRGGTNYNEQFF.

This clonotype was counted at least ten times. The chain has TRBV7-2 and TRBJ2-7; D is perhaps TRBD1 (6 bases). The CDR3 has 15 residues. The V and J ends lost 6 bases and 0 bases respectively, with 15 bases between them. Germline CDR1 and CDR2: SGHTA and FQGNSA. This CDR3 is CASRPALGGSYEQYF. DNA for the CDR3: TGTGCCAGCAGGCCTGCCCTAGGGGGCTCCTACGAGCAGTACTTC. The whole variable domain, filled in from reference TRBV7-2 and TRBJ2-7, reads GAGVSQSPSNKVTEKGKDVELRCDPISGHTALYWYRQSLGQGLEFLIYFQGNSAPDKSGLPSDRFSAERTGGSVSTLTIQRTQQEDSAVYLCASRPALGGSYEQYFGPGTRLTVT.

This clonotype was counted at least ten times. The chain combines TRBV19 with TRBJ2-7, with TRBD1 matching 10 bases. In germline, CDR1 is LNHDA, CDR2 SQIVND (reference sequence). Trimming cost V 7 bases and J 4 bases; bases outside gene matches: 7. The CDR3 contains 14 residues. The CDR3 loop reads CASNPGQGRYEQYF. The CDR3 DNA is TGTGCCAGTAATCCGGGACAGGGGAGGTACGAGCAGTACTTC.

This clonotype has a count of ten or more. CDR3 sequence: CASSLGTSGATDTQYF. The CDR3 DNA reads as TGTGCCAGCAGCCTAGGGACTAGCGGGGCCACAGATACGCAGTATTTT. The chain links TRBV7-2 to TRBJ2-3; TRBD2 matches 13 bases. This CDR3 contains 16 residues. The germline gives CDR1 SGHTA, CDR2 FQGNSA. Trimming took 5 bases from V and 2 from J; bases not matched to a gene: 4.

This clonotype was counted between two and nine times. The chain links TRBV9 to TRBJ2-7, with TRBD1 matching over 7 bases. CDR1 and CDR2 from the germline V gene are SGDLS and YYNGEE. The CDR3 is 15 residues long. With V trimmed by 0 bases and J by 3 bases, 6 bases remained unmatched. CDR3 bases: TGTGCCAGCAGCGTAGGATCAGGACAGGTCTACGAGCAGTACTTC. Translation gives CASSVGSGQVYEQYF.

This chain connects TRBV14 to TRBJ2-3; 8 positions agree with TRBD2. The CDR3 is 17 residues long. Germline CDR1 SGHDN, CDR2 FVKESK. V lost 4 bases and J lost 2; bases outside the gene matches: 11. The CDR3 coding sequence is TGTGCCAGCAGCCGATGGGCTAGCGGGTTCGACACAGATACGCAGTATTTT. Translating it yields CASSRWASGFDTDTQYF. Combining the CDR3 with reference TRBV14 and TRBJ2-3 gives the whole variable domain EAGVTQFPSHSVIEKGQTVTLRCDPISGHDNLYWYRRVMGKEIKFLLHFVKESKQDESGMPNNRFLAERTGGTYSTLKVQPAELEDSGVYFCASSRWASGFDTDTQYFGPGTRLTVL.

This clonotype was observed at least ten times. In DNA, the CDR3 is TGTGCCAGCAGTTTAAGGGCCCGGATAGCGGGATCAACCTACGAGCAGTACTTC. Its translation is CASSLRARIAGSTYEQYF. The chain carries TRBV27 and TRBJ2-7; 8 nucleotides line up with TRBD2. V shed 2 bases, J shed 2 bases, and the junction held 14 bases outside the gene matches. CDR3 length: 18 residues. Germline loops: CDR1 MNHEY, CDR2 SMNVEV (reference sequence).

This clonotype was observed a few times. V gene TRBV29-1 combines with J gene TRBJ2-3, with 8 bases lining up with TRBD2. Germline V lookup: CDR1 SQVTM, CDR2 ANQGSEA. This CDR3 is built from 15 residues. Losses at the gene ends were 3 bases for V and 4 bases for J; bases not matched to a gene: 9. CDR3 in DNA: TGCAGCGTTGATGGAGTAGCGGGGATCCCAGATACGCAGTATTTT. Its translation: CSVDGVAGIPDTQYF.

This chain joins TRBV6-5 and TRBJ1-2; D is undetermined. Germline CDR1 reads MNHEY; CDR2 reads SVGAGI. The CDR3 totals 14 residues. V lost 5 bases and J lost 5, with 15 bases in between. CDR3 nucleotides: TGTGCCAGCAGTAGGATCGAAAGACGGTATGGCTACACCTTC. It yields the protein CASSRIERRYGYTF.

This clonotype was seen a few times. V and J are TRBV14 and TRBJ2-7, with 9 nucleotides matching TRBD1. J lost 5 bases, V lost 4 bases, and 6 bases had no gene match. This CDR3 is built from 14 residues. In germline, CDR1 is SGHDN, CDR2 FVKESK. This CDR3 is CASSLGQGFHEQYF. The DNA for the CDR3 is TGTGCCAGCAGCCTAGGACAGGGGTTCCACGAGCAGTACTTC.

The V and J genes are TRBV4-2 and TRBJ1-2; D uncertain. Trimming shortened V by 0 bases and J by 0 bases, and 11 bases separated the two germline ends. This CDR3 has 16 residues. From germline, CDR1 is LGHNA and CDR2 YNFKEQ. The CDR3 spells CASSQDTAAANYGYTF. The CDR3 DNA is TGTGCCAGCAGCCAAGATACGGCAGCAGCTAACTATGGCTACACCTTC.

The chain employs TRBV20-1 and TRBJ1-5; TRBD1 matches 10 bases. The V and J ends lost 3 bases and 6 bases, in that order; junction bases with no gene match: 8. The germline CDR1 and CDR2 sequences are DFQATT and SNEGSKA (reference sequence). The length of the CDR3 is 15 residues. This CDR3 is CSARSRQGAFQPQHF. The DNA for the CDR3 is TGCAGTGCTAGGTCCAGACAGGGGGCGTTTCAGCCCCAGCATTTT.

A few counts support this clonotype. The chain recombines TRBV20-1 with TRBJ2-5; 8 bases are shared with TRBD2. Germline-derived CDR1 and CDR2 are DFQATT and SNEGSKA (reference sequence). The CDR3 has 15 amino acids. V was pared by 5 bases and J by 2 bases, with 10 bases of the junction left unmatched. DNA of the CDR3: TGCAGTGCTCCGCAATTAGCGGGAAGGCAAGAGACCCAGTACTTC. It yields the protein CSAPQLAGRQETQYF.

This rearrangement joins TRBV7-2 to TRBJ2-7, with unresolved D. CDR3 length equals 15 residues. Germline CDR1 SGHTA, CDR2 FQGNSA. Deletions cut 1 base from V and 1 base from J, with 11 bases between. The DNA for the CDR3 is TGTGCCAGCAGCTTAGTAGAAGTCCCGTCCTACGAGCAGTACTTC. Protein: CASSLVEVPSYEQYF.

This clonotype was observed a few times. J is TRBJ2-3 and V is TRBV2; D remains ambiguous. Germline CDR1 is SNHLY and CDR2 is FYNNEI. V dropped 0 bases and J dropped 0 bases, with 7 bases sitting between them. The length of the CDR3 is 15 residues. Written as DNA, the CDR3 is TGTGCCAGCAGTGAAGCTCGCATGAGCACAGATACGCAGTATTTT. Translation gives CASSEARMSTDTQYF.

The chain combines TRBV20-1 with TRBJ2-3; maybe TRBD1 (6 bases). Germline V lookup: CDR1 DFQATT, CDR2 SNEGSKA (reference sequence). Trimming pared 0 bases from V and 15 bases from J, leaving 19 bases between. CDR3 length equals 13 residues. CDR3 protein: CSAREPTGPFQYF. Written as DNA, the CDR3 is TGCAGTGCTAGAGAGCCCACAGGGCCCTTTCAATATTTT.

This chain connects TRBV5-1 to TRBJ2-5; the match to TRBD2 covers 14 bases. This CDR3 is 22 amino acids long. V was pared by 1 base and J by 6 bases, with 23 bases of the junction left unmatched. From germline, CDR1 is SGHRS and CDR2 YFSETQ. CDR3 in DNA: TGCGCCAGCAGCTTGATGAACCCCCCCTCCGTGACTAGCGGGAGGGCCCGGAAGACCCAGTACTTC. It is translated as CASSLMNPPSVTSGRARKTQYF.

V is TRBV12-3 or TRBV12-4 and J is TRBJ2-3, with D perhaps matching TRBD2 (6 bases). V lost 3 bases and J lost 2, with 12 bases in between. The CDR3 contains 15 residues. The DNA of the CDR3 is TGTGCCAGCAGTTTGGGCGGGGTCCTCACAGATACGCAGTATTTT. Its translation: CASSLGGVLTDTQYF.

The chain links TRBV13 to TRBJ2-7; D possibly corresponds to TRBD2 (6 bases). The V gene lost 5 bases and the J gene lost 2 bases, with 7 bases spanning the gap. This CDR3 comprises 12 residues. Germline V gene data show CDR1 as PRHDT and CDR2 as FYEKMQ (reference sequence). The CDR3 DNA is TGTGCCAGCAGCCCGGGGGCCTACGAGCAGTACTTC. Translating it yields CASSPGAYEQYF.

The sample holds many counts of this clonotype. The V gene is TRBV6-5, the J gene TRBJ1-5, with D maybe TRBD1 (5 bases). Germline CDR1 is MNHEY and CDR2 is SVGAGI. V was trimmed by 2 bases and J by 4 bases, leaving 6 bases between them. The CDR3 is 13 residues long. This CDR3 reads CASSYDRNQPQHF. The CDR3 coding sequence is TGTGCCAGCAGTTACGACAGAAATCAGCCCCAGCATTTT.